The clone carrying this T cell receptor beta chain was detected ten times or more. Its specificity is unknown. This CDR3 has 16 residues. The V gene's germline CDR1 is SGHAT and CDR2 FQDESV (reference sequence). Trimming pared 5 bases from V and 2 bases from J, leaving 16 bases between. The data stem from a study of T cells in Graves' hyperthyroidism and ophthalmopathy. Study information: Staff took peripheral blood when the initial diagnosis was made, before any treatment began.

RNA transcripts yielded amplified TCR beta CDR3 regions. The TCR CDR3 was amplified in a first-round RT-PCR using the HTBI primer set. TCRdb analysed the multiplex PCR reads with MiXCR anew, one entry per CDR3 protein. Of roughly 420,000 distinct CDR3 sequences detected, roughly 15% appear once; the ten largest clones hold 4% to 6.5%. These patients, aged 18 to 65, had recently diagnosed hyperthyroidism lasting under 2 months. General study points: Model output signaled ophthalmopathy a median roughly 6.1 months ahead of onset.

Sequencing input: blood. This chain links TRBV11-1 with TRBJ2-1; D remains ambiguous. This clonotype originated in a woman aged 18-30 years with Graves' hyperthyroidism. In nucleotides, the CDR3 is TGTGCCAGCAGCCTTTTTCACGGCGAGACCTACAATGAGCAGTTCTTC. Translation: CASSLFHGETYNEQFF. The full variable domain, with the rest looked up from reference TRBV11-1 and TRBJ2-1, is EAEVAQSPRYKITEKSQAVAFWCDPISGHATLYWYRQILGQGPELLVQFQDESVVDDSQLPKDRFSAERLKGVDSTLKIQPAELGDSAMYLCASSLFHGETYNEQFFGPGTRLTVL.